This passage covers 2 T cell receptor beta chains from one sample sequenced in a study of CD8+CD57+ T cells in acquired aplastic anemia. CDR3 and TCR beta VDJ profiling relied on a genomic DNA template. TCRdb reprocessed the reads via MiXCR and lists one record per CDR3 protein. The table has about 190,000 distinct CDR3 sequences, less than 65% seen once. The sequencing input was sorted CD4+, CD8+, or CD8+CD57+ T cells (not recorded which) from PBMCs. The receptors shown here come from a human donor in good health, serving as a control.

The rearrangement links TRBV20-1 to TRBJ1-5; possibly TRBD1 for D (5 bases). Trimming pared 0 bases from V and 2 bases from J, leaving 11 bases between. The CDR3 consists of 15 residues. Germline CDR1 is DFQATT and CDR2 is SNEGSKA (reference sequence). CDR3 region: CSARDQGGGNQPQHF. As DNA, the CDR3 is TGCAGTGCTAGAGACCAGGGAGGCGGCAATCAGCCCCAGCATTTT.

The chain carries TRBV6-1 and TRBJ2-1, with a tentative D call TRBD2 (5 bases). Trimming cost V 5 bases and J 14 bases, with 28 bases left between them. The CDR3 spans 16 residues. CDR1 and CDR2 (germline): MNHNS, SASEGT. The chain's CDR3 is CASSYSSGSSSVGEFF. DNA of the CDR3: TGTGCCAGCAGTTACTCGTCGGGGAGTTCTTCGGTCGGGGAGTTCTTC.